One T cell receptor (beta chain) is described in this entry. There is no known antigen for this receptor. Base qualities are missing; no much larger clone stands one base away. This sample's treatment or condition label indicates: live attenuated yellow fever vaccine strain. PBMCs were isolated from peripheral blood using a standard Ficoll-Paque protocol. CD4 and CD8 T-cell fractions were isolated with Dynabeads CD4 and CD8 positive selection kits. RNA was extracted with TriZol from bulk PBMCs, CD4 and CD8 fractions, and dextramer-positive and dextramer-negative fractions. The source of the sample is a study of T cells after yellow fever vaccination (dated by TCRdb to between 2017 and 2020). For the study in its entirety: The SMART-Seq v4 Ultra Low Input RNA kit was used to prepare libraries from fractions with low cell numbers. To follow T-cell clones before and after primary and booster YFV17D yellow fever vaccination, bulk TCR alpha and beta repertoires were sequenced over time. Two healthy male donors made up the cohort, one aged 18 to 29 years and the other aged 30 to 40 years. Blood was collected at multiple timepoints before and after primary and secondary immunization, and bulk PBMC replicates and cell subsets were isolated.

A distance of 22 bases separates the germline ends of V and J, which lose 4 bases and 1 base respectively. The germline V gene (reference sequence) sets CDR1 to GTSNPN and CDR2 to SVGIG. The CDR3 spans 17 residues, from the cysteine through the phenylalanine. This entry keeps only the CDR3 DNA: 51 bases, framed from base 1. Synthesis of TCR cDNA relied on 5'RACE template switching, a step that introduced a universal primer site along with unique molecular identifiers. Priming of cDNA synthesis was performed from both the TCR alpha and TCR beta constant segments. Libraries were amplified in two PCR steps, with sample barcodes and sequencing adapters added in the second step. Sequencing of the libraries was done on either Illumina HiSeq 2500 (2x100 bp) or NovaSeq (2x150 bp). The paper's processing steps were these. MIGEC was used to demultiplex reads and collapse the reads into UMI consensus sequences, and MiXCR was used for V(D)J alignment. Clonotypes responding to the vaccine were identified with edgeR on replicate PBMC samples, with the criteria of FDR below 0.01 and a log2 fold change above 5 up to day 15. Each bulk clonotype was labeled CD4 or CD8 based on which sequenced repertoire, CD4 or CD8, contained the clonotype at higher abundance. TCRdb trimmed the raw reads at Q25, called clones with MiXCR and kept productive beta chains. CDR3 protein duplicates are merged, each entry listing the most common genes and DNA. Here the V and J calls rest on TCRdb's processing, not on the authors' analysis. The sample data list roughly 140,000 distinct CDR3 sequences, and about 7.7% of these were observed just once. Roughly 0.73% of the sample rests with the top ten.

Overall study outcomes, separate from this receptor: Only a couple of donors were included in the study, so the extent to which the findings can be generalized is limited. After the booster, most of the clones that had expanded following primary vaccination were detected again (about 95% of CD4 and around 90% of CD8), which suggests that memory was broadly maintained. Computational filtering was required because FACS-sorted repertoires could contain abundant contaminating clonotypes from the bulk population. Compared with the primary T-cell response, the secondary T-cell response was weaker but faster, peaking on day 5 rather than day 15. A small fraction of clonotypes showed up in both the CD4 and CD8 compartments, probably as a result of convergent recombination.

The sequence was collected from a man aged 30 to 39 who received the YFV17D yellow fever vaccine. The material sequenced was CD4+ T cells sorted from PBMCs, taken 5 days after the yellow fever booster vaccination. The V and J segments used are TRBV30 and TRBJ1-1, with the D gene call left open. DNA sequence: TGTGCCTGGAAGGTGGGCCCAAACCCCCCCCCGAACACTGAAGCTTTCTTT. It translates as CAWKVGPNPPPNTEAFF.